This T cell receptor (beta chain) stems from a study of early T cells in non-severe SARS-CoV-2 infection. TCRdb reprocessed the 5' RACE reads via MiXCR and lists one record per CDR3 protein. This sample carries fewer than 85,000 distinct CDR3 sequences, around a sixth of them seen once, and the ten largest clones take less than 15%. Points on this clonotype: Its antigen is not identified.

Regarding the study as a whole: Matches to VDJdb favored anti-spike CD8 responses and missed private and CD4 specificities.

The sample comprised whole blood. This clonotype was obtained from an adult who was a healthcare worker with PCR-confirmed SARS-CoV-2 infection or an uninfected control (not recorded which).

The CDR3, as DNA: TGTGCCAGCAGTTTTCGGACGGCCCGAGAGACCCAGTACTTC. This translates into CASSFRTARETQYF. The chain carries TRBV6-5 and TRBJ2-5; no clear D. The CDR3 spans 14 residues. The V end lost 4 bases, the J end lost 4 bases, and 13 bases lay between the germline ends. Germline CDR1 reads MNHEY; CDR2 reads SVGAGI.